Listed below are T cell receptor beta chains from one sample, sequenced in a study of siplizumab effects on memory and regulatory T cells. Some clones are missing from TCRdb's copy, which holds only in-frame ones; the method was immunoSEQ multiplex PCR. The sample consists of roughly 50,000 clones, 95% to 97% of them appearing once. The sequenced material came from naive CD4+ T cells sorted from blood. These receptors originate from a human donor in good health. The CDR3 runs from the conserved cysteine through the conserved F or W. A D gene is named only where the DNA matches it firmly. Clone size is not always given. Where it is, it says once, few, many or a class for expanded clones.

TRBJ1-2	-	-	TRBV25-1	TGTGCCAGCAGTGAATCCGGCATTTACTATGGCTACACCTTC	CASSESGIYYGYTF
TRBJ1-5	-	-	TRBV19	TGTGCCAGTAGTACCCTCACTCGGCAGCCCCAGCATTTT	CASSTLTRQPQHF
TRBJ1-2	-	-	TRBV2	TGTGCCAGCAGGTCACGGGCGAAGGGCTATGGCTACACCTTC	CASRSRAKGYGYTF
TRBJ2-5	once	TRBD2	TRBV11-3	TGTGCCAGCAGCGCTATTTTCGGTCTAGCGGGAGGGGGGGAGACCCAGTACTTC	CASSAIFGLAGGGETQYF
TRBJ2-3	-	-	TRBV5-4	TGTGCCAGCAGCCAGACTCAAGATACGCAGTATTTT	CASSQTQDTQYF
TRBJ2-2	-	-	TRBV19	TGTGCCAGTACCAAAATTAAGGACTGGACGAACACCGGGGAGCTGTTTTTT	CASTKIKDWTNTGELFF
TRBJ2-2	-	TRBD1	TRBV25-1	TGTGCCAGCAGCCGGGACAGGGGGCTCCCCGGGGAGCTGTTTTTT	CASSRDRGLPGELFF
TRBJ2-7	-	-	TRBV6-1	TGTGCCAGCAGTGTGGGTGGGAGAGCTGAGTACGAGCAGTACTTC	CASSVGGRAEYEQYF
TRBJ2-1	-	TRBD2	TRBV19	TGTGCCAGTACTGAGGGAGGGAGGCGGTACAATGAGCAGTTCTTC	CASTEGGRRYNEQFF
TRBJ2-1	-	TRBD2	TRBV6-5	TGTGCCAGCAGTTCGGGACTAGCATTTGAGCAGTTCTTC	CASSSGLAFEQFF
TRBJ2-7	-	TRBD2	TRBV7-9	TGTGCCAGCAGCACACAGGGACTAGCGGGAGTGGTCCGAGGGTACGAGCAGTACTTC	CASSTQGLAGVVRGYEQYF
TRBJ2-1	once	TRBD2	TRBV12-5	TGTGCTAGTGGTGCCCTACTAGCGGGAGTGGGGAATGAGCAGTTCTTC	CASGALLAGVGNEQFF
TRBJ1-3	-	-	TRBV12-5	TGTGCTAGTGGTTTGACCTCTGGAAACACCATATATTTT	CASGLTSGNTIYF
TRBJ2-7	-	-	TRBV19	TGTGCCAGTAGTATTTTTGATGGGGACGAGCAGTACTTC	CASSIFDGDEQYF